Listed below are T cell receptor beta chains from one sample, sequenced in a study of a mutant IDH1 vaccine in newly diagnosed glioma. These TCRs are of unknown antigen specificity. TCRdb's table, derived via immunoSEQ multiplex PCR, lists solely in-frame clones and lacks some. Of about 60,000 clones listed, around 80% are singletons. The material sequenced was PBMCs, taken from a glioma patient whose treatment included an IDH1 peptide vaccine. The receptors stem from a man aged 25-40 years with glioma. Each CDR3 is given with its conserved first and last residue. The D gene is left open where the match is weak. Where a row states a size, it is once, few, many or the class of an expanded clone; other rows omit it.

D	V	J	size	DNA	CDR3
TRBD2	TRBV5-4	TRBJ2-3	few	TGTGCCAGCAGCGAAACACGGTCTGTAGCGGGAGGGCACCGTGGTACGCAGTATTTT	CASSETRSVAGGHRGTQYF
TRBD1	TRBV6-4	TRBJ2-3	-	TGTGCCAGCAGTGACTCTAACAGGGGGGCAGATACGCAGTATTTT	CASSDSNRGADTQYF
-	TRBV5-6	TRBJ1-1	few	TGTGCCAGCAGCCTGGCGGGGCAGACTGAAGCTTTCTTT	CASSLAGQTEAFF
TRBD2	TRBV11-1	TRBJ2-1	-	TGTGCCAGCCGGACTAGCTCCTACAATGAGCAGTTCTTC	CASRTSSYNEQFF
TRBD1	TRBV4-1	TRBJ2-7	-	TGCGCCAGCAGCCAAGGGGGGACAGCCCCCTACGAGCAGTACTTC	CASSQGGTAPYEQYF
TRBD1	TRBV27	TRBJ1-5	-	TGTGCCAGCAGTCGACAGGGAGTCGGGCAGCCCCAGCATTTT	CASSRQGVGQPQHF
TRBD1	TRBV5-1	TRBJ2-1	once	TGCGCCAGCCGGGGACAGGGGGACAATGAGCAGTTCTTC	CASRGQGDNEQFF
-	TRBV29-1	TRBJ2-6	-	TGCAGCGTTGGGTGGGGAGCCGGGGCCAACGTCCTGACTTTC	CSVGWGAGANVLTF
-	TRBV2	TRBJ2-7	-	TGTGCCAGTCAAGACCGACAGGTAAAGGACGAGCAGTACTTC	CASQDRQVKDEQYF
TRBD1	TRBV2	TRBJ1-2	-	TGTGCCAGCAGTATTGTACAGGGGGCGCCGGATGGCTACACCTTC	CASSIVQGAPDGYTF
-	TRBV4-1	TRBJ1-5	-	TGCGCCAGCAGCCCGCAGAGCAGGGGCAATCAGCCCCAGCATTTT	CASSPQSRGNQPQHF
-	TRBV11-3	TRBJ2-1	few	TGTGCCAGCAGCTTAGGCCGTAACAATGAGCAGTTCTTC	CASSLGRNNEQFF